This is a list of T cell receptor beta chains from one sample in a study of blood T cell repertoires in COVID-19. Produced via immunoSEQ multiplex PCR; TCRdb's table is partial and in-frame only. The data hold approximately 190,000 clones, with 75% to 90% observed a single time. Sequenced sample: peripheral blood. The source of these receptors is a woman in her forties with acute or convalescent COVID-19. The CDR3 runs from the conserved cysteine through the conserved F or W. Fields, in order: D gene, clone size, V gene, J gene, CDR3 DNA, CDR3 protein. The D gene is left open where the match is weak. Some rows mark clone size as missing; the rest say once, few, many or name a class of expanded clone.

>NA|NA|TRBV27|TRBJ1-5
TGTGCCAGCAGTTTAGTGTGGGCAGACAATCAGCCCCAGCATTTT
CASSLVWADNQPQHF
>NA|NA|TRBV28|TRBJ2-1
TGTGCCAGCAGTTTATTTTCTAGACTGAATGAGCAGTTCTTC
CASSLFSRLNEQFF
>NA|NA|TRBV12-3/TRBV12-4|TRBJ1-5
TGTGCCAGCAGTTTTACTCGGGATCAGCCCCAGCATTTT
CASSFTRDQPQHF
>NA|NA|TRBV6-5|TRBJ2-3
TGTGCCAGCAGTCCCGGCACAGATACGCAGTATTTT
CASSPGTDTQYF
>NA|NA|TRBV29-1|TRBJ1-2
TGCAGCGTTGATAGGGGTTGGGGCTACACCTTC
CSVDRGWGYTF
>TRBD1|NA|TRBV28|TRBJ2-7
TGTGCCAGCAGCCCCCCTGGGACAGTCCAACCCTACGAGCAGTACTTC
CASSPPGTVQPYEQYF
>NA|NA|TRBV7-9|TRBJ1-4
TGTGCCAGCAGCCTTCGAGGGATGTACGGAACTAATGAAAAACTGTTTTTT
CASSLRGMYGTNEKLFF
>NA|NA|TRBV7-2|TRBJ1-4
TGTGCCAGCAGCTTAGTAGGCTGGCGGGGGGAGGTACTGTTTTTT
CASSLVGWRGEVLFF
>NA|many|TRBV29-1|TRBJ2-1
TGCAGCGCTGGGAGCAATGAGCAGTTCTTC
CSAGSNEQFF
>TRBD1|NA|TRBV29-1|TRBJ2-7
TGCAGCGTTCTTTTAGCCGGGACAGGGGGCGAGCAGTACTTC
CSVLLAGTGGEQYF
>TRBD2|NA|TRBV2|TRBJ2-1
TGTGCCACCAGTAGCGGGAGGGCCGTATACAATGAGCAGTTCTTC
CATSSGRAVYNEQFF
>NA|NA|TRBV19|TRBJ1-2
TGTGCCAGTAGTATGGGGGCCATTGGCTACACCTTC
CASSMGAIGYTF
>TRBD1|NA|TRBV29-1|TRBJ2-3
TGCAGCGTTGAAACGTGGGACAGGGCAGGTCCAGATACGCAGTATTTT
CSVETWDRAGPDTQYF
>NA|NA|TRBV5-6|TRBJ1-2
TGTGCCAGCAGCACGATGGCTTCTAACTATGGCTACACCTTC
CASSTMASNYGYTF
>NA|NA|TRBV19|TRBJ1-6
TGTGCCAGTAGTATTGTGGGATGGAGGATGAATTCACCCCTCCACTTT
CASSIVGWRMNSPLHF
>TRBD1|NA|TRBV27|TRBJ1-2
TGTGCCAGCAGTCCCAGGACAGGTTTGGAAGGCTACACCTTC
CASSPRTGLEGYTF
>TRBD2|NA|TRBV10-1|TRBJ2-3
TGCGCCAGCAGGAGGACTAGCGGGGGGTCGCGCACAGATACGCAGTATTTT
CASRRTSGGSRTDTQYF
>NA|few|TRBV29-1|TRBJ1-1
TGCAGCGTGGAAGAACCAAAGCGGGACGGCGAAGCTTTCTTT
CSVEEPKRDGEAFF
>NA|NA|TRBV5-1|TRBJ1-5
TGCGCCAGCAGCTTGGTCGGCGGGGAGCCCCAGCATTTT
CASSLVGGEPQHF
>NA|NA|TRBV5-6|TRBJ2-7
TGTGCCAGCAGCCCGTCCGGGGTGTACGAGCAGTACTTC
CASSPSGVYEQYF
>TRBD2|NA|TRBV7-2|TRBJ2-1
TGTGCCAGCAGCTTTGGAGGGACTAGCGGGAGGTACAATGAGCAGTTCTTC
CASSFGGTSGRYNEQFF
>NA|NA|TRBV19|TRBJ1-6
TGTGCCAGTAGCTCCGGGGGACTCTATAATTCACCCCTCCACTTT
CASSSGGLYNSPLHF
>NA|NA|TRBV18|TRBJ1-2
TGTGCCAGCACCCCCGGGGGGGATCACGGCTACACCTTC
CASTPGGDHGYTF
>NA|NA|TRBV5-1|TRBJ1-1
TGCGCCAGCAGCGGCGGTTCAATCATTTCCGAAGCTTTCTTT
CASSGGSIISEAFF
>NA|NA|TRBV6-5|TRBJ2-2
TGTGCCGTGGGGGGGGGCCGCACCGGGGAGCTGTTTTTT
CAVGGGRTGELFF
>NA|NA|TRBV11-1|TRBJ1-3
TGTGCCAGCAGCTTCGGACTAAACTCTGGAAACACCATATATTTT
CASSFGLNSGNTIYF
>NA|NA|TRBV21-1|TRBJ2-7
TGTGCCAGCAGCAACCCCGGGGACAGGAGATCCTACGAGCAGTACTTC
CASSNPGDRRSYEQYF
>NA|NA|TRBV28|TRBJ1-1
TGTGCCAGCATGGCCCCCCGAAGAGCTTTCTTT
CASMAPRRAFF
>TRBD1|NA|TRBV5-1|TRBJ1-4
TGCGCCAGCAGCTCTACAGGGGGCGCGTCTGAAAAACTGTTTTTT
CASSSTGGASEKLFF
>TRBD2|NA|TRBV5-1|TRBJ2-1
TGCGCCAGCAGCTCTTCCGGGACTAGCGGCAACTACAATGAGCAGTTCTTC
CASSSSGTSGNYNEQFF
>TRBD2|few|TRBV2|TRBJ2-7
TGTGCCAGCCATAGCGGGACCCGCTACGAGCAGTACTTC
CASHSGTRYEQYF
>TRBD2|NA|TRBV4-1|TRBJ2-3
TGCGCCAGCAGCCCCCGCGGGGGGCCAGATACGCAGTATTTT
CASSPRGGPDTQYF
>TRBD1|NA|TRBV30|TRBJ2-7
TGTGCCTGGGGGACAGGTCCCTACGAGCAGTACTTC
CAWGTGPYEQYF
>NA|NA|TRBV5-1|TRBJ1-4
TGCGCCAGCAGCTTTCAGGGGTTGACTAATGAAAAACTGTTTTTT
CASSFQGLTNEKLFF
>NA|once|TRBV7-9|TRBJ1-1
TGTGCCAGCAGCTTTCTGGACAGTACAGAAGCTTTCTTT
CASSFLDSTEAFF
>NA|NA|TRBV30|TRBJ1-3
TGTGCCTGGAGGGACAGATTCCCTTCTTACTCTGGAAACACCATATATTTT
CAWRDRFPSYSGNTIYF
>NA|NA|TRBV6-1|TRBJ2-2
TGTGCCAGCAGTGAGGCAGGAAGAAGAACCGGGGAGCTGTTTTTT
CASSEAGRRTGELFF
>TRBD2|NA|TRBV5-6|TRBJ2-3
TGTGCCAGCAGCTTAGGGACTAGCCGGACAAAGTATTTT
CASSLGTSRTKYF
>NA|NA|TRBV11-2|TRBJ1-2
TGTGCCAGCAGCTTGGACTTGTTCTCTGGCTACACCTTC
CASSLDLFSGYTF
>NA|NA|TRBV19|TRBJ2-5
TGTGCCAGTAGTATGCTGACAGGACTGGGGGAGACCCAGTACTTC
CASSMLTGLGETQYF
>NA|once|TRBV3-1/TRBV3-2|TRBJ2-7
TGTGCCAGCAGCCAGGCCGCTTCAAGCTACGAGCAGTACTTC
CASSQAASSYEQYF
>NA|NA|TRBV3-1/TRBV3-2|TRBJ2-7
TGTGCCAGCAGTGCGGCCTCCTACGAGCAGTACTTC
CASSAASYEQYF
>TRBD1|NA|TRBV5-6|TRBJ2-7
TGTGCCAGCAGCTTAGGGACAGGGAACTTCTACGAGCAGTACTTC
CASSLGTGNFYEQYF
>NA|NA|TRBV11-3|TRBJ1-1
TGTGCCAGCAGCCCAGGACAGAACACTGAAGCTTTCTTT
CASSPGQNTEAFF
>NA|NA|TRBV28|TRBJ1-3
TGTGCCAGCAGTTCGGTCGGACAGGGAAACACCATATATTTT
CASSSVGQGNTIYF
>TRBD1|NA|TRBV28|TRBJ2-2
TGTGCCAGCAGTCCGACAGGGGTGAACACCGGGGAGCTGTTTTTT
CASSPTGVNTGELFF
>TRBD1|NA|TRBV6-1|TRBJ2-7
TGTGCCAGCAGTGAACCCTACGGGGGAGGGACAGGGGTCTACGAGCAGTACTTC
CASSEPYGGGTGVYEQYF
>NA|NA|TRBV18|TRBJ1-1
TGTGCCAGCTCACCTCCTCCCCGGACTGAAGCTTTCTTT
CASSPPPRTEAFF
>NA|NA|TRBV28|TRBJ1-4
TGTGCCAGCAGTTTGGAGATCGGGCGGGGGCTCGGTAATGAAAAACTGTTTTTT
CASSLEIGRGLGNEKLFF
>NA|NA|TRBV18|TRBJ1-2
TGTGCCAGCTCACCGGGGGGGAACTATGGCTACACCTTC
CASSPGGNYGYTF
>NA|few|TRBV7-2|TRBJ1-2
TGTGCCAGCAGCTCGGTAGCTAACTATGGCTACACCTTC
CASSSVANYGYTF
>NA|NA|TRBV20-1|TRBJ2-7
TGCAGTGCTAAGACAGCCTACGAGCAGTACTTC
CSAKTAYEQYF
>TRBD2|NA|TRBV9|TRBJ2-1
TGTGCCAGCAGCGTAGCCTCCGGGACTAGCGGGGGGGCCCCGGGGGAGCAGTTCTTC
CASSVASGTSGGAPGEQFF
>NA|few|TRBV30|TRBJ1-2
TGTGCCTGGAGTGTGAAACAGACCCTTTATGGCTACACCTTC
CAWSVKQTLYGYTF
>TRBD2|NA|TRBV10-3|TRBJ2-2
TGTGCCGCGGGACTAGCGGCAATCGGGGAGCTGTTTTTT
CAAGLAAIGELFF
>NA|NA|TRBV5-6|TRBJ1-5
TGTGCCAGCAGCCCTTTGGGGGGAGGCCCCGCTGAGCCCCAGCATTTT
CASSPLGGGPAEPQHF